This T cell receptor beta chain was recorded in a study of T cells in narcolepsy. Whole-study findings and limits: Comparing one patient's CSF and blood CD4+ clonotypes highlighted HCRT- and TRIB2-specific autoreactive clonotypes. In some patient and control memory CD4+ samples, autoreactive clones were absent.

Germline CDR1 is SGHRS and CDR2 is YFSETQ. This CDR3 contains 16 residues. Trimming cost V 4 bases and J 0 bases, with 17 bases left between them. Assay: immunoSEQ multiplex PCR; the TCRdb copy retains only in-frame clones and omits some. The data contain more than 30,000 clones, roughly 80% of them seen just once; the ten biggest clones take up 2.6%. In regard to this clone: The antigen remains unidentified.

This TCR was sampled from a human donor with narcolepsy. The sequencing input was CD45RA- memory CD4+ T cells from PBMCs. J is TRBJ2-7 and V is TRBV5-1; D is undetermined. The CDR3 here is CASSTGLTTYSYEQYF. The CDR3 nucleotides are TGCGCCAGCAGCACGGGTCTTACCACTTACTCCTACGAGCAGTACTTC.